These 17 T cell receptor beta chains originate from one sample sequenced in a study of shared clonotypes between healthy human individuals (dated by TCRdb to the early 2020s). Libraries were made using the immunoSEQ multiplex PCR assay. As stored in TCRdb, this immuneACCESS dataset retains in-frame rearrangements with V and J assigned. A fraction of the clones does not appear; measured against another copy, unresolved V genes explain less than half of the discrepancy, and the remainder lacks a known reason. The sample profile shows some 1 million clones; 60% to 80% of them were found once. The ten largest clonotypes hold roughly 1.5% of the sample. Material: memory CD4+ T cells sorted from blood. The cell subset or site label on this specimen signifies: CD45RA-negative fraction. The receptors shown here come from a man younger than 30 in good health.

The genes are TRBV7-2 and TRBJ2-1; 7 positions agree with TRBD2. The CDR3 is 16 amino acids. After removal of 2 bases from V and 5 bases from J, the junction contained 9 bases not matched to a gene. Per germline, CDR1 SGHTA and CDR2 FQGNSA. The CDR3 region has the DNA TGTGCCAGCAGCTTATTTAGAGGGCTAGCGGACAATGAGCAGTTCTTC. Protein sequence: CASSLFRGLADNEQFF.

This chain links TRBV28 with TRBJ1-2; no clear D. Germline V lookup: CDR1 MDHEN, CDR2 SYDVKM. V was shortened by 5 bases and J by 3 bases, with 13 bases between the two germline ends. This CDR3 comprises 14 residues. CDR3 protein: CASSLSAEDYGYTF. In DNA, the CDR3 is TGTGCCAGCAGTCTCAGCGCTGAGGACTATGGCTACACCTTC.

V usage is TRBV11-3 and J usage is TRBJ2-7, with TRBD1 matching 10 bases. CDR1 is SGHNT, CDR2 YENEEA, per germline. The CDR3 extends over 13 amino acids. Germline trimming cut 5 bases from V and 5 bases from J; bases unmatched to any gene: 3. The DNA of the CDR3 is TGTGCCAGCAGCGGGACAGGGGACCACGAGCAGTACTTC. Translated, it gives CASSGTGDHEQYF.

This rearrangement joins TRBV10-2 to TRBJ1-2; D gene ambiguous. The CDR3 contains 11 residues. Germline CDR1 and CDR2: WSHSY and SAAADI. V was shortened by 4 bases and J by 3 bases, with 3 bases between the two germline ends. In DNA, the CDR3 is TGCGCCAGCAGTGGGGACTATGGCTACACCTTC. Its protein product is CASSGDYGYTF.

Concerning this clone: The sample has other DNA sequences that encode this CDR3 too. The chain recombines TRBV5-1 with TRBJ2-1; weak D call: TRBD2 (5 bases). Germline CDR1 and CDR2: SGHRS and YFSETQ. Trimming left V 2 bases short and J 0 bases short, with 9 bases between. The length of the CDR3 is 15 residues. The CDR3 DNA reads as TGCGCCAGCAGCTTTAGTGGGAGCTCCTACAATGAGCAGTTCTTC. The encoded protein is CASSFSGSSYNEQFF.

The rearrangement joins TRBV7-2 to TRBJ2-1; weak D call: TRBD2 (5 bases). Per the germline V gene, CDR1 is SGHTA and CDR2 is FQGNSA. Trimming stripped 1 base from V and 7 bases from J, with 14 bases between. This CDR3 has 15 residues. Here the CDR3 DNA reads TGTGCCAGCAGCTTAGACCGGGGTCCGCAGAATGAGCAGTTCTTC. It is translated as CASSLDRGPQNEQFF. Variable domain in full (rest from reference TRBV7-2 and TRBJ2-1): GAGVSQSPSNKVTEKGKDVELRCDPISGHTALYWYRQSLGQGLEFLIYFQGNSAPDKSGLPSDRFSAERTGGSVSTLTIQRTQQEDSAVYLCASSLDRGPQNEQFFGPGTRLTVL.

V is TRBV2 and J is TRBJ2-5; a weak D match, TRBD1 (5 bases). V lost 7 bases, J lost 2 bases, and 11 bases lay in between. The CDR3 has 13 residues. Germline V lookup: CDR1 SNHLY, CDR2 FYNNEI. DNA for the CDR3: TGTGCCAGCATAGAACAGGTACAAGAGACCCAGTACTTC. This codes for CASIEQVQETQYF. The full variable domain, its missing parts supplied by reference TRBV2 and TRBJ2-5, is EPEVTQTPSHQVTQMGQEVILRCVPISNHLYFYWYRQILGQKVEFLVSFYNNEISEKSEIFDDQFSVERPDGSNFTLKIRSTKLEDSAMYFCASIEQVQETQYFGPGTRLLVL.

In this sample, this clone turned up a few times. The V and J genes are TRBV2 and TRBJ1-4; 7 positions agree with TRBD1. The ends lost 3 bases at V and 0 bases at J; junction bases unmatched: 1. The germline V gene encodes CDR1 SNHLY and CDR2 FYNNEI. The CDR3 spans 15 residues. The CDR3 here is CASSEGQSTNEKLFF. CDR3 in DNA: TGTGCCAGCAGTGAGGGACAGTCAACTAATGAAAAACTGTTTTTT. The full variable domain, rest sourced from reference TRBV2 and TRBJ1-4, is EPEVTQTPSHQVTQMGQEVILRCVPISNHLYFYWYRQILGQKVEFLVSFYNNEISEKSEIFDDQFSVERPDGSNFTLKIRSTKLEDSAMYFCASSEGQSTNEKLFFGSGTQLSVL.

CDR3 amino acids: CASSLTRTNSYEQYF. The CDR3 bases are TGTGCCAGCAGTTTAACCCGGACTAATTCTTACGAGCAGTACTTC. The chain is built from TRBV27 and TRBJ2-7; D is possibly TRBD2 (6 bases). Germline CDR1 and CDR2: MNHEY and SMNVEV (reference sequence). Trimming took off 2 bases at V and 4 bases at J, with 15 bases between the two ends. This CDR3 contains 15 residues.

This rearrangement joins TRBV5-6 to TRBJ2-2; 9 bases line up with TRBD2. Trimming took 4 bases from V and 5 from J; bases not matched to a gene: 6. Per the germline V gene, CDR1 is SGHDT and CDR2 is YYEEEE. This CDR3 has 15 residues. CDR3 bases: TGTGCCAGCAGCCTGATAGCGGGAGAAACCGGGGAGCTGTTTTTT. This codes for CASSLIAGETGELFF.

The chain links TRBV6-6 to TRBJ2-1, with 9 nucleotides matching TRBD2. With 7 bases clipped from V and 4 bases from J, the junction kept 8 bases outside the gene matches. From germline, CDR1 is MNHNY and CDR2 SVGAGI (reference sequence). This CDR3 is built from 15 residues. The CDR3 nucleotides are TGTGCCAGCACAATAGCGGGGGCCCTATACAATGAGCAGTTCTTC. This codes for CASTIAGALYNEQFF.

The chain recombines TRBV5-4 with TRBJ2-2; TRBD2 matches 11 bases. Trimming removed 0 bases from V and 4 bases from J; junction bases left unmatched: 2. Germline V CDR1 and CDR2: SGHNT, YYREEE (reference sequence). The CDR3 spans 16 residues. Here the CDR3 reads CASSLGLAGGTGELFF. The CDR3 DNA is TGTGCCAGCAGCTTGGGCCTAGCGGGAGGCACCGGGGAGCTGTTTTTT.

This rearrangement joins TRBV2 to TRBJ2-5; TRBD2 matches at 7 bases. This CDR3 has 15 residues. Trimming at V came to 9 bases and at J to 5 bases, leaving 15 bases not matched to a gene. Germline V gene sequence: CDR1 SNHLY, CDR2 FYNNEI. For the CDR3, the DNA is TGTGCCAGTATGCTTCTAGCGGCCGTCCGGGAGACCCAGTACTTC. Translating gives CASMLLAAVRETQYF.

The genes are TRBV12-5 and TRBJ1-1; no clear D gene. Trimming left V 5 bases short and J 5 bases short, with 6 bases between. The CDR3 runs to 11 residues. Germline CDR1 LGHNT, CDR2 FRNRAP. The CDR3 loop reads CASGDLTEAFF. In DNA, the CDR3 is TGTGCTAGTGGTGATCTGACTGAAGCTTTCTTT.

This sequence joins TRBV2 and TRBJ2-7; TRBD2 aligns across 8 bases. The CDR3 loop spans 15 amino acids. V was clipped by 5 bases and J by 4 bases; unmatched bases: 10. Germline V gene data show CDR1 as SNHLY and CDR2 as FYNNEI. The CDR3 coding sequence is TGTGCCAGCAGTCCTTCCGGGACTAGACTTTACGAGCAGTACTTC. Protein product: CASSPSGTRLYEQYF.

The chain combines TRBV5-1 with TRBJ1-2; D perhaps matches TRBD1 (6 bases). The CDR3 is 14 amino acids. Germline CDR1 is SGHRS and CDR2 is YFSETQ. V dropped 4 bases and J dropped 0 bases, with 10 bases sitting between them. The CDR3: CASSDRLPNYGYTF. The CDR3 nucleotides are TGCGCCAGCAGCGACAGGCTACCTAACTATGGCTACACCTTC.

This clone showed up just a few times. This chain connects TRBV9 to TRBJ2-3; 11 bases are a match to TRBD2. Trimming took 5 bases from V and 6 from J; bases not matched to a gene: 8. The CDR3 loop spans 15 amino acids. Germline V gene data show CDR1 as SGDLS and CDR2 as YYNGEE. The CDR3 loop reads CASSSLAGDGDTQYF. The CDR3 DNA reads TGTGCCAGCAGTTCACTAGCGGGGGACGGTGATACGCAGTATTTT.